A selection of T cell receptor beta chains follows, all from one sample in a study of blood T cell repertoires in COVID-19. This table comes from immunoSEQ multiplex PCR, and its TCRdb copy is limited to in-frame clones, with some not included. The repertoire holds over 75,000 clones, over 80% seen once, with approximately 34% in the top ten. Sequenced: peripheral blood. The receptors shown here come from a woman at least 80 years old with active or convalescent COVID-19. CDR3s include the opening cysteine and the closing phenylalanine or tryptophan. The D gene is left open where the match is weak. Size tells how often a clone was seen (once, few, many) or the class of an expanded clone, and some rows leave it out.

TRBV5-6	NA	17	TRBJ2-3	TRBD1	CASSAPKDRGRTDTQYF	TGTGCCAGCAGCGCCCCAAAAGACAGGGGACGCACAGATACGCAGTATTTT
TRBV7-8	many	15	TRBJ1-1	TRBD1	CASSLGYRGNTEAFF	TGTGCCAGCAGCTTAGGTTACAGGGGCAACACTGAAGCTTTCTTT
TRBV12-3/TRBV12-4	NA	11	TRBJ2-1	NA	CASSFSLEQFF	TGTGCCAGCAGTTTTTCACTAGAGCAGTTCTTC
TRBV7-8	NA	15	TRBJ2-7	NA	CASSLVLGGGTEQYF	TGTGCCAGCAGCTTAGTTCTGGGTGGCGGTACCGAGCAGTACTTC
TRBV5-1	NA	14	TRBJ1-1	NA	CASSLEGRDTEAFF	TGCGCCAGCAGCTTGGAAGGGCGGGACACTGAAGCTTTCTTT
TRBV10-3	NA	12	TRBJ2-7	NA	CAIGDRLYEQYF	TGTGCCATCGGCGACAGGCTTTACGAGCAGTACTTC
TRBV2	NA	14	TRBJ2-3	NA	CASRVSGSTDTQYF	TGTGCCAGCCGGGTATCGGGTTCCACAGATACGCAGTATTTT
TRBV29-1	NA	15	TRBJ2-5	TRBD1	CSVEDRSQGVWAQYF	TGCAGCGTTGAAGATAGAAGCCAGGGGGTGTGGGCCCAGTACTTC
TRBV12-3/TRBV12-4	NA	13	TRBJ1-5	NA	CASRHRVGQPQHF	TGTGCCAGCAGACACAGGGTCGGCCAGCCCCAGCATTTT
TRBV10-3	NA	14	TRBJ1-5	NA	CAISESTVNQPQHF	TGTGCCATCAGTGAGTCGACAGTCAATCAGCCCCAGCATTTT
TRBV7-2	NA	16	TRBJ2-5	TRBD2	CASSQTPGGLKETQYF	TGTGCCAGCAGCCAGACACCGGGGGGGTTAAAAGAGACCCAGTACTTC
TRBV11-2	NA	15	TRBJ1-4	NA	CASSRRRGSGEKLFF	TGTGCCAGCAGCCGGCGACGGGGGTCGGGAGAAAAACTGTTTTTT
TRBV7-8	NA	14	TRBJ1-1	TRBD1	CASSSTGGRTEAFF	TGTGCCAGCAGCTCTACAGGGGGCCGGACTGAAGCTTTCTTT
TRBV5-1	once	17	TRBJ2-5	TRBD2	CASSRGGLADTQETQYF	TGCGCCAGCAGCAGGGGAGGGCTAGCGGATACCCAAGAGACCCAGTACTTC
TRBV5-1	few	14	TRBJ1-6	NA	CASSFEAAFSPLHF	TGCGCCAGCAGCTTTGAGGCCGCGTTTTCACCCCTCCACTTT
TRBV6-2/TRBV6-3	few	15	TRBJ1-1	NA	CASRPYRAMNTEAFF	TGTGCCAGCAGGCCTTACAGGGCCATGAACACTGAAGCTTTCTTT
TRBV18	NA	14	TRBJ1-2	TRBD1	CASSPLTGGYGYTF	TGTGCCAGCTCACCCTTAACAGGGGGCTATGGCTACACCTTC
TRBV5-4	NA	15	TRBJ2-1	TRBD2	CASSLGGGAYNEQFF	TGTGCCAGCAGCTTGGGCGGGGGGGCCTACAATGAGCAGTTCTTC
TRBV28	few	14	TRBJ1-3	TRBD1	CASRPTGAGNTIYF	TGTGCCAGCAGACCGACAGGGGCCGGAAACACCATATATTTT
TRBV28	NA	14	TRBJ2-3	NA	CASSRSRGTDTQYF	TGTGCCAGCAGTCGATCGCGGGGCACAGATACGCAGTATTTT
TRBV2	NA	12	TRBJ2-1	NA	CASSPLNNEQFF	TGTGCCAGCAGTCCCCTTAACAATGAGCAGTTCTTC
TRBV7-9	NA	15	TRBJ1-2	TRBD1	CASSSRTGVKYGYTF	TGTGCCAGCAGCTCCAGGACAGGGGTGAAGTATGGCTACACCTTC
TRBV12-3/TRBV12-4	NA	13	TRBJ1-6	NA	CASSFMGLSPLHF	TGTGCCAGCAGTTTCATGGGACTTTCACCCCTCCACTTT
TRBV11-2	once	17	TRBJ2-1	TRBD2	CASSLTLLAGGLNEQFF	TGTGCCAGCAGCTTAACCCTACTAGCGGGGGGGCTGAATGAGCAGTTCTTC
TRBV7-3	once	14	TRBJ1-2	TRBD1	CASSLTGTGYGYTF	TGTGCCAGCAGCTTGACCGGGACAGGGTATGGCTACACCTTC
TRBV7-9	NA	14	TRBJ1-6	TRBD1	CASSLRDSRSPLHF	TGTGCCAGCAGCCTGCGGGACAGTCGTTCACCCCTCCACTTT
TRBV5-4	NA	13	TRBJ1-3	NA	CASRNRGGNTIYF	TGTGCCAGCAGAAATAGAGGAGGAAACACCATATATTTT
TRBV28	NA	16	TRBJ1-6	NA	CASRARESSYNSPLHF	TGTGCCAGCAGAGCCCGCGAAAGCTCCTATAATTCACCCCTCCACTTT
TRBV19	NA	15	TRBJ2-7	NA	CASSSRGGASDEQYF	TGTGCCAGTAGTTCCAGAGGGGGGGCGTCGGACGAGCAGTACTTC
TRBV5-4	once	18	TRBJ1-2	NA	CASSLEVIGVRTDYGYTF	TGTGCCAGCAGCTTGGAAGTTATCGGGGTCAGGACTGACTATGGCTACACCTTC
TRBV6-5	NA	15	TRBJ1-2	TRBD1	CASSLGQGGTYGYTF	TGTGCCAGCAGCCTGGGACAGGGGGGTACCTATGGCTACACCTTC
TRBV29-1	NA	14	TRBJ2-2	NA	CSVERQMNTGELFF	TGCAGCGTTGAGCGACAGATGAACACCGGGGAGCTGTTTTTT
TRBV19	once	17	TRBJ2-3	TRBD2	CASSMGLAGGWADTQYF	TGTGCCAGTAGTATGGGGCTAGCGGGAGGGTGGGCGGATACGCAGTATTTT
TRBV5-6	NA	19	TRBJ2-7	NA	CASSPILTGSRTVSYEQYF	TGTGCCAGCAGCCCAATCCTTACAGGGTCTAGGACGGTCTCCTACGAGCAGTACTTC
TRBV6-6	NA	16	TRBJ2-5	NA	CASSYIGSPLGGTQYF	TGTGCCAGCAGTTACATTGGCAGTCCCCTTGGAGGGACCCAGTACTTC
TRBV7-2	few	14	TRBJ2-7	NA	CASKRSSGFYEQYF	TGTGCCAGCAAGCGCTCCAGCGGCTTTTACGAGCAGTACTTC
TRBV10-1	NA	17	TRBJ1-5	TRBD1	CASSSDRAPSRGQPQHF	TGCGCCAGCAGTTCGGACAGGGCGCCTAGTCGGGGTCAGCCCCAGCATTTT
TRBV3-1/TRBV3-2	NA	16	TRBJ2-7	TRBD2	CASSQRILAGSYEQYF	TGTGCCAGCAGCCAAAGAATCCTAGCGGGGTCTTACGAGCAGTACTTC
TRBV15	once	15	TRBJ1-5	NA	CATSRDLQGSQPQHF	TGTGCCACCAGCAGAGACCTTCAAGGGAGTCAGCCCCAGCATTTT
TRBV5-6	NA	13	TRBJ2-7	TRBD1	CASSPGQIHEQYF	TGTGCCAGCAGCCCGGGACAGATCCACGAGCAGTACTTC
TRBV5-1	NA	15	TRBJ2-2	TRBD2	CASSLLAEATGELFF	TGCGCCAGCAGCTTGCTAGCGGAAGCCACCGGGGAGCTGTTTTTT
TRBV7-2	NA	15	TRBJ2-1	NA	CASSLEAQGYNEQFF	TGTGCCAGCAGCTTAGAGGCACAGGGTTACAATGAGCAGTTCTTC
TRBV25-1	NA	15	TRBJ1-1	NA	CASSESDRFNTEAFF	TGTGCCAGCAGTGAGAGTGACAGGTTTAACACTGAAGCTTTCTTT
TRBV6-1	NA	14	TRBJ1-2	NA	CASSEEEGWYGYTF	TGTGCCAGCAGTGAAGAGGAGGGGTGGTATGGCTACACCTTC
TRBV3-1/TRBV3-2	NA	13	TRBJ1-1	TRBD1	CASSQAPGQGQFF	TGTGCCAGCAGCCAAGCCCCGGGACAGGGCCAGTTCTTT
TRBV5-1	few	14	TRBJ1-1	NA	CASSLEYGGPEAFF	TGCGCCAGCAGCTTGGAGTACGGGGGTCCTGAAGCTTTCTTT
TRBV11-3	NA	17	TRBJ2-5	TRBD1	CASSLEGTGQGQETQYF	TGTGCCAGCAGCTTAGAAGGAACGGGACAGGGTCAGGAGACCCAGTACTTC
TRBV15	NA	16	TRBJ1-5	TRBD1	CATSRGQGASNQPQHF	TGTGCCACCAGCAGAGGACAGGGTGCGAGCAATCAGCCCCAGCATTTT